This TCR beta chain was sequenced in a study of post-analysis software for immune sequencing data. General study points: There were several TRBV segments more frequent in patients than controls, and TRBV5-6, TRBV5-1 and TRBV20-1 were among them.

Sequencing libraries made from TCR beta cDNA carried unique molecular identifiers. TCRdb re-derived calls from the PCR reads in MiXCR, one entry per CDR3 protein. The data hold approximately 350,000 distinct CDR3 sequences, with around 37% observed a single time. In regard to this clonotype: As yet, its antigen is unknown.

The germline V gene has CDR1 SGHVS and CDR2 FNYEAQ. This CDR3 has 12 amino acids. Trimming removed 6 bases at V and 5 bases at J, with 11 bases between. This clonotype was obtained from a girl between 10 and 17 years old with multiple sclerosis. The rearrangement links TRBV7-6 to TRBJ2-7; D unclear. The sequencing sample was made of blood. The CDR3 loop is CASSFGPDEQYF. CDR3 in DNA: TGTGCCAGCAGTTTTGGACCGGACGAGCAGTACTTC. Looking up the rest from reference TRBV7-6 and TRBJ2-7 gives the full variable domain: GAGVSQSPRYKVTKRGQDVALRCDPISGHVSLYWYRQALGQGPEFLTYFNYEAQQDKSGLPNDRFSAERPEGSISTLTIQRTEQRDSAMYRCASSFGPDEQYFGPGTRLTVT.